One sample yielded the 17 T cell receptor beta chains listed below, sequenced in a study of CD8+ T cells in alopecia areata. Extraction and reverse transcription of RNA yielded cDNA as the sequencing template. Assay used: immunoSEQ multiplex PCR; TCRdb lists only in-frame clones, some missing. The sample includes over 15,000 clones, around 66% of them seen just once. Alopecia areata patients gave lesional scalp punch biopsies and peripheral blood samples. The starting material was skin, obtained at week 0. The source is a human donor with alopecia areata.

This clone is labeled medium-sized. The V and J genes are TRBV10-3 and TRBJ2-3; tentative D call: TRBD2 (6 bases). The CDR3 has 14 amino acids. The V end was cut by 5 bases, the J end by 1 base, with 10 bases between. Germline V CDR1 and CDR2: ENHRY, SYGVKD. CDR3 nucleotide sequence: TGTGCCATCAGTTCCAGGGAGGGCACAGATACGCAGTATTTT. This codes for CAISSREGTDTQYF.

The chain is built from TRBV5-5 and TRBJ1-1; perhaps TRBD1 as D (6 bases). With 4 bases removed from V and 0 bases from J, the gap between germline ends came to 16 bases. Germline loops: CDR1 SGHKS, CDR2 YYEKEE (reference sequence). The CDR3 length is 16 residues. The DNA for the CDR3 is TGTGCCAGCAGCACCTTTTACAGGGTGATGAACACTGAAGCTTTCTTT. Its protein is CASSTFYRVMNTEAFF.

The chain employs TRBV27 and TRBJ2-7; 10 bases line up with TRBD1. Germline V gives CDR1 MNHEY, CDR2 SMNVEV (reference sequence). The V segment lost 3 bases and the J segment 6 bases; nucleotides outside the gene matches: 2. CDR3 size: 13 residues. This chain's CDR3 is CASSFGTGAEQYF. The CDR3 DNA reads as TGTGCCAGCAGTTTCGGGACAGGGGCCGAGCAGTACTTC.

The chain couples TRBV4-3 to TRBJ2-1; TRBD2 matches at 9 bases. The length of the CDR3 is 17 residues. Per germline, CDR1 LGHNA and CDR2 YSLEER. With V trimmed by 1 base and J by 5 bases, 9 bases remained unmatched. The CDR3 reads CASSQASGGGVDNEQFF. CDR3 DNA: TGCGCCAGCAGCCAAGCCTCGGGCGGGGGGGTCGACAATGAGCAGTTCTTC.

The V gene is TRBV18, the J gene TRBJ1-5; D unresolved. Trimming took 6 bases from V and 2 from J, leaving 11 bases between them. The CDR3 totals 14 residues. Per germline, CDR1 KGHSH and CDR2 LQKENI. The DNA for the CDR3 is TGTGCCAGCTCCTCACAAGGGCGCAATCAGCCCCAGCATTTT. Translating it yields CASSSQGRNQPQHF. The full variable domain, its missing parts supplied by reference TRBV18 and TRBJ1-5, is NAGVMQNPRHLVRRRGQEARLRCSPMKGHSHVYWYRQLPEEGLKFMVYLQKENIIDESGMPKERFSAEFPKEGPSILRIQQVVRGDSAAYFCASSSQGRNQPQHFGDGTRLSIL.

This rearrangement joins TRBV6-6 to TRBJ1-5; 8 bases map to TRBD1. Germline loops: CDR1 MNHNY, CDR2 SVGAGI (reference sequence). After removal of 2 bases from V and 7 bases from J, the junction contained 10 bases not matched to a gene. CDR3 length: 16 amino acids. CDR3 protein: CASSYASGGAEQPQHF. The CDR3 bases are TGTGCCAGCAGTTACGCATCAGGGGGCGCAGAGCAGCCCCAGCATTTT.

V gene TRBV7-2 combines with J gene TRBJ2-5; the D gene is possibly TRBD2 (6 bases). V lost 0 bases and J 4 bases, leaving 12 bases between the germline ends. CDR3 size: 15 residues. From germline, CDR1 is SGHTA and CDR2 FQGNSA. CDR3 in amino acids: CASSLASGSAETQYF. In nucleotides, the CDR3 is TGTGCCAGCAGCTTAGCTAGCGGATCGGCAGAGACCCAGTACTTC.

In this sample, this clone turned up once. V is TRBV7-2 and J is TRBJ2-5, with 12 bases identical to TRBD1. This CDR3 has 16 residues. Germline CDR1 and CDR2: SGHTA and FQGNSA. Trimming removed 1 base from V and 5 bases from J; junction bases left unmatched: 5. The chain's CDR3 is CASSLVGTGGAETQYF. Written as DNA, the CDR3 is TGTGCCAGCAGCTTAGTCGGGACAGGGGGCGCGGAGACCCAGTACTTC. Full variable domain (rest looked up from reference TRBV7-2 and TRBJ2-5): GAGVSQSPSNKVTEKGKDVELRCDPISGHTALYWYRQSLGQGLEFLIYFQGNSAPDKSGLPSDRFSAERTGGSVSTLTIQRTQQEDSAVYLCASSLVGTGGAETQYFGPGTRLLVL.

The CDR3 sequence: CASIDRDTPYEQYF. The CDR3 nucleotides are TGTGCCAGCATCGACAGGGACACTCCCTACGAGCAGTACTTC. The chain joins TRBV6-6 to TRBJ2-7, with 7 nucleotides matching TRBD1. Germline values: CDR1 MNHNY, CDR2 SVGAGI (reference sequence). The CDR3 sequence is 14 residues long. With V trimmed by 7 bases and J by 2 bases, 8 bases remained unmatched.

This clone was observed a handful of times. This chain uses TRBV7-9 with TRBJ1-5, with 7 bases identical to TRBD1. The V and J ends lost 5 bases and 3 bases, in that order; junction bases with no gene match: 7. The CDR3 is 15 amino acids. The germline CDR1 and CDR2 sequences are SEHNR and FQNEAQ (reference sequence). The CDR3 region has the DNA TGTGCCAGCAGCCGTGGACAGGCACCCAATCAGCCCCAGCATTTT. Translated: CASSRGQAPNQPQHF.

The rearrangement links TRBV29-1 to TRBJ1-1; 8 nucleotides align to TRBD1. Trimming took 3 bases from V and 5 from J; bases not matched to a gene: 8. The germline V gene has CDR1 SQVTM and CDR2 ANQGSEA. This CDR3 region has 14 residues. CDR3 loop: CSVDDQGAGTEAFF. The CDR3 DNA is TGCAGCGTTGATGATCAGGGGGCAGGGACTGAAGCTTTCTTT.

The CDR3 DNA follows: TGTGCCAGCAGCTTGGGGGACAGGGGATATGGCTACACCTTC. Its translation is CASSLGDRGYGYTF. The V and J genes are TRBV5-6 and TRBJ1-2; TRBD1 matches at 10 bases. The CDR3 sequence is 14 residues long. Unmatched junction bases numbered 1, after V lost 0 bases and J lost 5 bases. The germline V gene encodes CDR1 SGHDT and CDR2 YYEEEE. Complete variable domain (other parts from reference TRBV5-6 and TRBJ1-2): DAGVTQSPTHLIKTRGQQVTLRCSPKSGHDTVSWYQQALGQGPQFIFQYYEEEERQRGNFPDRFSGHQFPNYSSELNVNALLLGDSALYLCASSLGDRGYGYTFGSGTRLTVV.

The V gene is TRBV7-3, the J gene TRBJ2-2, with TRBD2 identical over 11 bases. Per germline, CDR1 SGHTA and CDR2 FQGTGA. This CDR3 has 14 amino acids. With 8 bases clipped from V and 3 bases from J, the junction kept 2 bases outside the gene matches. The CDR3 bases are TGTGCCAGCTCTAGCGGGGGGTACACCGGGGAGCTGTTTTTT. Translating it yields CASSSGGYTGELFF.

The chain carries TRBV30 and TRBJ1-4; D is unresolved. Germline assignment: CDR1 GTSNPN and CDR2 SVGIG (reference sequence). The CDR3 spans 12 residues. The V end lost 5 bases, the J end lost 7 bases, and 11 bases lay between the germline ends. This chain's CDR3 is CAWGKGGEKLFF. The CDR3 DNA follows: TGTGCCTGGGGGAAGGGTGGTGAAAAACTGTTTTTT.

CDR3 protein: CASRRDRAKETQYF. The DNA of the CDR3 is TGTGCCAGCAGAAGGGACAGGGCGAAAGAGACCCAGTACTTC. This chain joins TRBV6-5 and TRBJ2-5; TRBD1 matches at 9 bases. With V trimmed by 6 bases and J by 3 bases, 5 bases remained unmatched. Germline V gene data show CDR1 as MNHEY and CDR2 as SVGAGI. CDR3 length: 14 amino acids.

The CDR3 sequence is CASSPGTGMSEQYF. The CDR3, as DNA: TGTGCCAGCAGCCCCGGGACAGGGATGAGCGAGCAGTACTTC. The V and J genes are TRBV5-4 and TRBJ2-7; 9 bases are a match to TRBD1. Germline V CDR1 and CDR2: SGHNT, YYREEE (reference sequence). J lost 6 bases, V lost 4 bases, and 8 bases had no gene match. The CDR3 contains 14 residues. Full variable domain (remainder filled in from reference TRBV5-4 and TRBJ2-7): ETGVTQSPTHLIKTRGQQVTLRCSSQSGHNTVSWYQQALGQGPQFIFQYYREEENGRGNFPPRFSGLQFPNYSSELNVNALELDDSALYLCASSPGTGMSEQYFGPGTRLTVT.

The rearrangement uses TRBV6-5 and TRBJ2-5, with unresolved D. V was cut by 5 bases and J by 2 bases, with 3 bases left in between. The germline V gene encodes CDR1 MNHEY and CDR2 SVGAGI. The CDR3 is 11 residues long. For the CDR3, the DNA is TGTGCCAGCAGTCCTCAAGAGACCCAGTACTTC. Amino acids: CASSPQETQYF.